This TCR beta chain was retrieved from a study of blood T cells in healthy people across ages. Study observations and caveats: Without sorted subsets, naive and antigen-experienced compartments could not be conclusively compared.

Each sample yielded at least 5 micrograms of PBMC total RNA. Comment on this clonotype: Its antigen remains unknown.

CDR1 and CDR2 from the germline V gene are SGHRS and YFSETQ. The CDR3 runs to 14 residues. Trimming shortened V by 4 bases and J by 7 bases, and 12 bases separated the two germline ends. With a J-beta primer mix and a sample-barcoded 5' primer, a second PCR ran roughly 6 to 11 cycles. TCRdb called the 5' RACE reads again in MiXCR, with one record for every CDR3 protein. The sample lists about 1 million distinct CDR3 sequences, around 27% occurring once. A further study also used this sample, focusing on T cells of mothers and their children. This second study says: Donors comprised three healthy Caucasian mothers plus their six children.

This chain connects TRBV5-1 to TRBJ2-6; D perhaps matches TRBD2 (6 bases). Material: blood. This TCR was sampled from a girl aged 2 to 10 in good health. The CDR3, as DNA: TGCGCCAGCAGCCAACCGGGGGATGCCAACGTCCTGACTTTC. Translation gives CASSQPGDANVLTF.